This TCR beta chain is from a study of post-analysis software for immune sequencing data. Per the germline V gene, CDR1 is MNHNY and CDR2 is SVGAGI (reference sequence). V gave up 6 bases and J gave up 5 bases; unmatched junction bases: 16. This CDR3 is 17 amino acids long. Study-wide results and limits: Comparison of patients with controls showed about 5 TRBV segments more frequent in patients, TRBV5-6, TRBV5-1 and TRBV20-1 among them. Under the F measure, samples that were prepared in one batch clustered strongly together. Significantly lower normalized Chao1 diversity was found in patients with multiple sclerosis relative to controls.

Notes on this clonotype: Its antigen is unidentified.

cDNA libraries of TCR beta carried unique molecular identifiers. With roughly 1 to 11 million T cells as the source, roughly 0.5 million cDNA molecules resulted. TCRdb independently ran MiXCR on the PCR reads; one entry per CDR3 protein. The sample lists roughly 570,000 distinct CDR3 sequences, 30% to 40% occurring once. The rearrangement joins TRBV6-6 to TRBJ1-2; 9 nucleotides match TRBD1. Sequencing used blood. This receptor was obtained from a girl aged 2-17 years with multiple sclerosis. CDR3 in amino acids: CASSCGQGLGYAYGYTF. The CDR3 region has the DNA TGTGCCAGCAGCTGTGGACAGGGGCTTGGCTACGCGTATGGCTACACCTTC.